These 2 T cell receptor beta chains originate from one sample sequenced in a study of T cell repertoires in MIS-A myocarditis. Sequenced by immunoSEQ multiplex PCR; TCRdb stores in-frame clones only, minus some. Seen here are roughly 14,000 clones, 70% to 85% observed once, and the top ten hold 61%. The sample consisted of left ventricle heart tissue obtained at autopsy. Receptors were obtained from a man younger than 35 with fulminant myocarditis from multisystem inflammatory syndrome in adults (MIS-A) after COVID-19.

This clone has only a few counts. This sequence joins TRBV4-1 and TRBJ1-2; 7 nucleotides match TRBD1. In germline, CDR1 is MGHRA, CDR2 YSYEKL. V dropped 3 bases and J dropped 5; count of bases not matched to a gene: 6. The length of the CDR3 is 14 residues. This CDR3 is CASSQEGAEYGYTF. CDR3 DNA: TGCGCCAGCAGCCAGGAGGGGGCAGAGTATGGCTACACCTTC.

The chain carries TRBV7-9 and TRBJ1-2; 8 positions match TRBD1. With V trimmed by 5 bases and J by 2 bases, 7 bases remained unmatched. Germline V gives CDR1 SEHNR, CDR2 FQNEAQ (reference sequence). The CDR3 length is 15 residues. The CDR3: CASSKNRGSNYGYTF. CDR3 DNA sequence: TGTGCCAGCAGCAAAAACAGGGGGAGCAACTATGGCTACACCTTC. Full variable domain (rest looked up from reference TRBV7-9 and TRBJ1-2): DTGVSQNPRHKITKRGQNVTFRCDPISEHNRLYWYRQTLGQGPEFLTYFQNEAQLEKSRLLSDRFSAERPKGSFSTLEIQRTEQGDSAMYLCASSKNRGSNYGYTFGSGTRLTVV.